This TCR beta chain comes out of a study of T cell changes during pregnancy in multiple sclerosis. This CDR3 contains 12 residues. Trimming shortened V by 10 bases and J by 3 bases, and 10 bases separated the two germline ends. From germline, CDR1 is SEHNR and CDR2 FQNEAQ (reference sequence). The protocol was immunoSEQ multiplex PCR, while the TCRdb copy is restricted to in-frame clones and leaves out a portion. The table shows about 62,000 clones, with approximately 95% occurring only once. The source was CD8+ T cells from peripheral blood mononuclear cells, collected in the second trimester of pregnancy. The chain is built from TRBV7-9 and TRBJ1-5; possible D gene TRBD1, 6 bases. The sequence derives from a female donor with multiple sclerosis, enrolled in a pregnancy study. In DNA, the CDR3 is TGTGCCACAGGACAGTACAATCAGCCCCAGCATTTT. Protein sequence: CATGQYNQPQHF.